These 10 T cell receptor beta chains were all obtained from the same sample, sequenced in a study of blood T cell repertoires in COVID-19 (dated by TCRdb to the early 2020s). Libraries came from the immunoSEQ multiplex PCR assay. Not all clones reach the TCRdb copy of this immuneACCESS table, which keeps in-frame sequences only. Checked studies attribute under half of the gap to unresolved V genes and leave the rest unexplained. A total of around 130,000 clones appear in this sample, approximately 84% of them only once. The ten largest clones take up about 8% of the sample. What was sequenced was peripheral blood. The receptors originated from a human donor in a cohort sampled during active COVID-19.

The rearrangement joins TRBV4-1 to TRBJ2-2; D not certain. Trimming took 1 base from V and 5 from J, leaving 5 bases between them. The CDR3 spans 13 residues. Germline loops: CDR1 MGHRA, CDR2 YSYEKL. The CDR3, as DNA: TGCGCCAGCAGCCAAGGGCCTACCGGGGAGCTGTTTTTT. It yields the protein CASSQGPTGELFF.

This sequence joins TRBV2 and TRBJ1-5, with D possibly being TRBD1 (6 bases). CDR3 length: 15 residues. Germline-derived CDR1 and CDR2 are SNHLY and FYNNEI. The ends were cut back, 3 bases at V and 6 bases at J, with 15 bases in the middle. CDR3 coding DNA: TGTGCCAGCAGTGATTTTTACAGGGAGGGTCAGCCCCAGCATTTT. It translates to CASSDFYREGQPQHF.

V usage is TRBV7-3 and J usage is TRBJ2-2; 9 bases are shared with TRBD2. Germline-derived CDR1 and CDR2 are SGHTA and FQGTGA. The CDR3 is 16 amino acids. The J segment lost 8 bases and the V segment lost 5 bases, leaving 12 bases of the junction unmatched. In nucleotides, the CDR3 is TGTGCCAGCAGCCCCCCCCCGGGACTAGCCTCAGGGGAGCTGTTTTTT. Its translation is CASSPPPGLASGELFF.

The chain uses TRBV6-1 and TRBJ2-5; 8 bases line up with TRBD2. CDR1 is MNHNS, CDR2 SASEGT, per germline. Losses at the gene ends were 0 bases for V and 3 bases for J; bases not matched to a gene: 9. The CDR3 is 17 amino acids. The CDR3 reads CASSEAWPSRGEETQYF. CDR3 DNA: TGTGCCAGCAGTGAAGCTTGGCCCTCGCGGGGGGAAGAGACCCAGTACTTC.

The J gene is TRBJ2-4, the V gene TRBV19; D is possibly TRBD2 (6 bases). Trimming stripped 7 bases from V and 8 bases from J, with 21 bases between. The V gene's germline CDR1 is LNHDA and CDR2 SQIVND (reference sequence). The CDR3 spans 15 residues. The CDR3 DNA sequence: TGTGCCAGTATGGGAGGAGGCCTTCAAGAGGACATTCAGTACTTC. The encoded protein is CASMGGGLQEDIQYF.

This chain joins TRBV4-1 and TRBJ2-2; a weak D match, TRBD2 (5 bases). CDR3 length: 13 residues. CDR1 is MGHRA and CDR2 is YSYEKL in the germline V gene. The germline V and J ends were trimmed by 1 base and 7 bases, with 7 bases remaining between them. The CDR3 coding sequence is TGCGCCAGCAGCCAAGCGGGGTACGGGGAGCTGTTTTTT. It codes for CASSQAGYGELFF.

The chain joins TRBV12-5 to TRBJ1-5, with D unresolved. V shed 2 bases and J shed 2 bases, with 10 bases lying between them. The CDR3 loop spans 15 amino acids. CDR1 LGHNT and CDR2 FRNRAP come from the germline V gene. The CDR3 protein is CASGLSYRGNQPQHF. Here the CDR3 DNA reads TGTGCTAGTGGTTTGAGCTATCGGGGCAATCAGCCCCAGCATTTT. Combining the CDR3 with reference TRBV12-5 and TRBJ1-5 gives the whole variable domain DARVTQTPRHKVTEMGQEVTMRCQPILGHNTVFWYRQTMMQGLELLAYFRNRAPLDDSGMPKDRFSAEMPDATLATLKIQPSEPRDSAVYFCASGLSYRGNQPQHFGDGTRLSIL.

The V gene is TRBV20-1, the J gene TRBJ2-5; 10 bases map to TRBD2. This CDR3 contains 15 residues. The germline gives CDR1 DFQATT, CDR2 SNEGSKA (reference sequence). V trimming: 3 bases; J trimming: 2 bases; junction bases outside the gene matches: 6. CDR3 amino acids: CSASVLAGVQETQYF. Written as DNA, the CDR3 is TGCAGTGCTAGTGTTCTAGCGGGGGTGCAAGAGACCCAGTACTTC.

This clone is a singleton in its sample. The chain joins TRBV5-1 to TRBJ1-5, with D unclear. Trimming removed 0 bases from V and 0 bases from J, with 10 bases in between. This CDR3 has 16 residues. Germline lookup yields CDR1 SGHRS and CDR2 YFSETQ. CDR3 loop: CASSLGGSVSNQPQHF. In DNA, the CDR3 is TGCGCCAGCAGCTTGGGCGGATCTGTTAGCAATCAGCCCCAGCATTTT.

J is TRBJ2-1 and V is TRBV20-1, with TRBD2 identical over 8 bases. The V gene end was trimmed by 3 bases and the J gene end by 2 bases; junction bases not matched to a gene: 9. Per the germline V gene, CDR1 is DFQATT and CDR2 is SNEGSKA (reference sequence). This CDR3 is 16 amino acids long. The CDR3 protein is CSASFTSGPPYNEQFF. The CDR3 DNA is TGCAGTGCTAGTTTTACTAGCGGACCCCCCTACAATGAGCAGTTCTTC.